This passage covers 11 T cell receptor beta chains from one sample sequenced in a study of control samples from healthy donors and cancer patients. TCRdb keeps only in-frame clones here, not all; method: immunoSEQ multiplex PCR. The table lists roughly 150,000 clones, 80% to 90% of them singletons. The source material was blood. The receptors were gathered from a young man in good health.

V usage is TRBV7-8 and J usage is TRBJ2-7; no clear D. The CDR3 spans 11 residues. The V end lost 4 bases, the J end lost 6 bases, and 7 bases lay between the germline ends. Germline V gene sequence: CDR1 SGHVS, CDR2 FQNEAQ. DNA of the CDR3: TGTGCCAGCAGCTCTGTGGGCGAGCAGTACTTC. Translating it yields CASSSVGEQYF. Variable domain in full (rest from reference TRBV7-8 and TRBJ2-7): GAGVSQSPRYKVAKRGQDVALRCDPISGHVSLFWYQQALGQGPEFLTYFQNEAQLDKSGLPSDRFFAERPEGSVSTLKIQRTQQEDSAVYLCASSSVGEQYFGPGTRLTVT.

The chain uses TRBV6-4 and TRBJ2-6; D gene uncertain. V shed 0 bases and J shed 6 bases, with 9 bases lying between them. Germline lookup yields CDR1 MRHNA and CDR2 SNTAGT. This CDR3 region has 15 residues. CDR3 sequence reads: CASSDSGASANVLTF. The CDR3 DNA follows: TGTGCCAGCAGTGACTCCGGCGCCTCGGCCAACGTCCTGACTTTC.

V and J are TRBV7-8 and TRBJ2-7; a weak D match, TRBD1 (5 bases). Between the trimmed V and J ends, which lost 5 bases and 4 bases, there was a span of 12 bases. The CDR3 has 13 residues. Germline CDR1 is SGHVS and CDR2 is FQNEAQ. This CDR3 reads CASSLLTAYEQYF. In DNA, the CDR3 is TGTGCCAGCAGCCTCCTGACAGCGTACGAGCAGTACTTC.

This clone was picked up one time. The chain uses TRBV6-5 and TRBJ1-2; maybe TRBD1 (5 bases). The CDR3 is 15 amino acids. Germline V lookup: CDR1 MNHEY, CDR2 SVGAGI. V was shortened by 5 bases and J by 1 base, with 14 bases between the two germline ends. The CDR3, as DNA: TGTGCCAGCAGTCCCCGTTGGGGGAATAACTATGGCTACACCTTC. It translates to CASSPRWGNNYGYTF.

CDR3 bases: TGCGCCAGCAGCCCGGGACAGGGGGCCCTTGGCTACACCTTC. Translating it yields CASSPGQGALGYTF. The V and J genes are TRBV5-1 and TRBJ1-2, with 12 bases matching TRBD1. V trimming: 4 bases; J trimming: 7 bases; junction bases outside the gene matches: 5. Germline V CDR1 and CDR2: SGHRS, YFSETQ. This CDR3 spans 14 amino acids.

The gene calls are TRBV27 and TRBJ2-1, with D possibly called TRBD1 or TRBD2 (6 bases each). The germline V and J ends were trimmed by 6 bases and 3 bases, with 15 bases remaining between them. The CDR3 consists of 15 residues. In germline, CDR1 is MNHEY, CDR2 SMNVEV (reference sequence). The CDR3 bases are TGTGCCAGCAGACCGAGGGGGGCGGGCTACAATGAGCAGTTCTTC. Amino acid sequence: CASRPRGAGYNEQFF.

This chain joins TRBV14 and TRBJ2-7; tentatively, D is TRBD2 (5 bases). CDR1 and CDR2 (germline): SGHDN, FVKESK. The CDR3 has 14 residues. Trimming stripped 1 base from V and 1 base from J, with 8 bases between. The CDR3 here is CASSQGETSYEQYF. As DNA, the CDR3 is TGTGCCAGCAGCCAAGGGGAGACTTCCTACGAGCAGTACTTC. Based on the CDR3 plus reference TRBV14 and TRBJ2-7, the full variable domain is EAGVTQFPSHSVIEKGQTVTLRCDPISGHDNLYWYRRVMGKEIKFLLHFVKESKQDESGMPNNRFLAERTGGTYSTLKVQPAELEDSGVYFCASSQGETSYEQYFGPGTRLTVT.

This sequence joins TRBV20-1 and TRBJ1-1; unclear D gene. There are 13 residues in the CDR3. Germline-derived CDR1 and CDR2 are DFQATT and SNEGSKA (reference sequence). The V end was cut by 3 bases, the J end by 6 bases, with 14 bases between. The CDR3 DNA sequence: TGCAGTGCTAGTTGGCAGCGAGGAGCTGAAGCTTTCTTT. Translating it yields CSASWQRGAEAFF.

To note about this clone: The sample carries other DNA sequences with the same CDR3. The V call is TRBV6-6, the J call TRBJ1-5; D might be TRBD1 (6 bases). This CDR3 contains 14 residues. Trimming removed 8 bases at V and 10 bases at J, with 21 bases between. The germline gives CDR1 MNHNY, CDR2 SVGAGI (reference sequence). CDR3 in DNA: TGTGCCAGCCGGAGGGGGAGGGGAAGTCAACCCCAGCATTTT. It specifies CASRRGRGSQPQHF.

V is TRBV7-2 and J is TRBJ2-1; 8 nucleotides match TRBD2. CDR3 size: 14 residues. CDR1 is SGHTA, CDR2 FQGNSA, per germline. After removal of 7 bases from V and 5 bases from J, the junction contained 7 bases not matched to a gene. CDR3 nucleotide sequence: TGTGCCAGCACCGGGACTAGTCCTAACAATGAGCAGTTCTTC. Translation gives CASTGTSPNNEQFF. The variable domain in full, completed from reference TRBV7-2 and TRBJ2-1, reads GAGVSQSPSNKVTEKGKDVELRCDPISGHTALYWYRQSLGQGLEFLIYFQGNSAPDKSGLPSDRFSAERTGGSVSTLTIQRTQQEDSAVYLCASTGTSPNNEQFFGPGTRLTVL.

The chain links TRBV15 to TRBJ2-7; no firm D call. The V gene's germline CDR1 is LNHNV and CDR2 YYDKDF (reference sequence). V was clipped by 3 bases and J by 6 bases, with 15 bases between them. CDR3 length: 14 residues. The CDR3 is CATSSSRTVREQYF. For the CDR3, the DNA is TGTGCCACCAGCAGTAGTAGGACCGTACGCGAGCAGTACTTC.